These T cell receptor beta chains were read from a single sample in a study of blood T cells in healthy people across ages. One entry per CDR3 protein results from TCRdb running MiXCR on the 5' RACE reads. This table has roughly 640,000 distinct CDR3 sequences, approximately 30% appearing once. The specimen was blood. Every receptor here comes from a woman at least 80 years old in good health. Each CDR3 is given with its conserved first and last residue. The order of the fields is D gene, J gene, V gene, clone size, CDR3 DNA, CDR3 protein. A D gene is named only where the DNA matches it firmly. A row's size may be missing; if present it is once, few, many or a size class.

d_call: NA
j_call: TRBJ2-1
v_call: TRBV12-3/TRBV12-4
clone_size: NA
cdr3_nt: TGTGCCAGCACTAGGAGTAATGAGCAGTTCTTC
cdr3_aa: CASTRSNEQFF

d_call: NA
j_call: TRBJ2-2
v_call: TRBV6-1
clone_size: NA
cdr3_nt: TGTACAACCCAGGGAACAGGGACTCCCGGGGAGCTGTTTTTT
cdr3_aa: CTTQGTGTPGELFF

d_call: NA
j_call: TRBJ2-5
v_call: TRBV10-3
clone_size: many
cdr3_nt: TGTGCCATCAGTGAGTCGCTTACTACTCAAGAGACCCAGTACTTC
cdr3_aa: CAISESLTTQETQYF

d_call: NA
j_call: TRBJ1-5
v_call: TRBV6-1
clone_size: NA
cdr3_nt: TGTGCCAGCAGGGGAAGCGGGGGGTGTAGCAATCAGCCCCAGCATTTT
cdr3_aa: CASRGSGGCSNQPQHF

d_call: TRBD1
j_call: TRBJ1-2
v_call: TRBV6-5
clone_size: many
cdr3_nt: TGTGCCAGCAGTTACTTGACAGGGGGCGACTATGGCTACACCTTC
cdr3_aa: CASSYLTGGDYGYTF

d_call: NA
j_call: TRBJ1-1
v_call: TRBV2
clone_size: NA
cdr3_nt: TGTGCCAGCAGTGAACAGGTGACAGAGAACACTGAAGCTTTCTTT
cdr3_aa: CASSEQVTENTEAFF

d_call: TRBD1
j_call: TRBJ1-4
v_call: TRBV30
clone_size: few
cdr3_nt: TGTGCCTGGAGTGTCGGGACAGGGGATGGTGAAAAACTGTTTTTT
cdr3_aa: CAWSVGTGDGEKLFF

d_call: NA
j_call: TRBJ2-1
v_call: TRBV30
clone_size: many
cdr3_nt: TGTGCCTGGAGCGGGGCGGGCGACAATGAGCAGTTCTTC
cdr3_aa: CAWSGAGDNEQFF

d_call: NA
j_call: TRBJ2-5
v_call: TRBV27
clone_size: many
cdr3_nt: TGTGCCAGCAGTCCACCTCCCCCTATGGAGACCCAGTACTTC
cdr3_aa: CASSPPPPMETQYF

d_call: NA
j_call: TRBJ2-5
v_call: TRBV5-1
clone_size: NA
cdr3_nt: TGCGCCAGCAGCTTTCCAGGGGCCGGGGATGAGCAGTACTTC
cdr3_aa: CASSFPGAGDEQYF

d_call: NA
j_call: TRBJ1-1
v_call: TRBV6-5
clone_size: few
cdr3_nt: TGTGCCAGCAGCCGTCACGGACAAGCAAACACTGAAGCTTTCTTT
cdr3_aa: CASSRHGQANTEAFF

d_call: NA
j_call: TRBJ1-2
v_call: TRBV6-1
clone_size: many
cdr3_nt: TGTGCCAGCAGTGAATCAGAGATCGTATACTATGGCTACACCTTC
cdr3_aa: CASSESEIVYYGYTF

d_call: NA
j_call: TRBJ2-2
v_call: TRBV18
clone_size: few
cdr3_nt: TGTGCCAGCTCACTTAAGAACACCGGGGAGCTGTTTTTT
cdr3_aa: CASSLKNTGELFF

d_call: TRBD1
j_call: TRBJ2-7
v_call: TRBV29-1
clone_size: NA
cdr3_nt: TGCAGCGTGATACCGGGACAGAACGAGCAGTACTTC
cdr3_aa: CSVIPGQNEQYF

d_call: NA
j_call: TRBJ2-7
v_call: TRBV5-5
clone_size: NA
cdr3_nt: TGTGCCAGCATGAACGGGGATTCCTACGAGCAGTACTTC
cdr3_aa: CASMNGDSYEQYF

d_call: NA
j_call: TRBJ2-1
v_call: TRBV6-2/TRBV6-3
clone_size: NA
cdr3_nt: TGTGCCAGCAATACCCCCAATGAGCAGTTCTTC
cdr3_aa: CASNTPNEQFF

d_call: NA
j_call: TRBJ2-2
v_call: TRBV5-1
clone_size: NA
cdr3_nt: TGCGCCAGCAGCTCCCCCCGGGGGAACACCGGGGAGCTGTTTTTT
cdr3_aa: CASSSPRGNTGELFF

d_call: NA
j_call: TRBJ1-2
v_call: TRBV29-1
clone_size: many
cdr3_nt: TGCAGCGTTGAAGAAGTGAGCAACAGGGACTACTCCCATGGCTACACCTTC
cdr3_aa: CSVEEVSNRDYSHGYTF

d_call: NA
j_call: TRBJ2-1
v_call: TRBV5-1
clone_size: NA
cdr3_nt: TGCGCCAGCAGCTTGGAGACAGCGGACTACAATGAGCAGTTCTTC
cdr3_aa: CASSLETADYNEQFF

d_call: TRBD1
j_call: TRBJ2-3
v_call: TRBV6-1
clone_size: NA
cdr3_nt: TGTGCTGGCAGCCTGACAGGGGGGGGCACAGATACGCAGTATTTT
cdr3_aa: CAGSLTGGGTDTQYF

d_call: NA
j_call: TRBJ2-3
v_call: TRBV7-8
clone_size: NA
cdr3_nt: TGTGCCAGCGCCAGGGAGGCAGATACGCAGTATTTT
cdr3_aa: CASAREADTQYF

d_call: TRBD2
j_call: TRBJ2-1
v_call: TRBV27
clone_size: few
cdr3_nt: TGTGCCAGCAGTTTTGGTTCGACTAGCGACAATGAGCAGTTCTTC
cdr3_aa: CASSFGSTSDNEQFF

d_call: NA
j_call: TRBJ1-1
v_call: TRBV4-1
clone_size: NA
cdr3_nt: TGCGCCAGCAGCCAAGGAATGGCTAGGGACACTGAAGCTTTCTTT
cdr3_aa: CASSQGMARDTEAFF

d_call: NA
j_call: TRBJ1-1
v_call: TRBV28
clone_size: NA
cdr3_nt: TGTGCCAGCAGTTTTTTAACAGGGAGGGCTGAAGCTTTCTTT
cdr3_aa: CASSFLTGRAEAFF

d_call: NA
j_call: TRBJ2-5
v_call: TRBV20-1
clone_size: NA
cdr3_nt: TGCAGTGCTAGCGGACAGTCCAAAGAGACCCAGTACTTC
cdr3_aa: CSASGQSKETQYF

d_call: NA
j_call: TRBJ1-2
v_call: TRBV5-1
clone_size: many
cdr3_nt: TGCGCCAGCAGCCAAACAGTCAGTTTGAACTATGGCTACACCTTC
cdr3_aa: CASSQTVSLNYGYTF

d_call: TRBD1
j_call: TRBJ1-5
v_call: TRBV7-8
clone_size: NA
cdr3_nt: TGTGCCAGCAGCAGCAGGGGGCCGCCTCTCAATCAGCCCCAGCATTTT
cdr3_aa: CASSSRGPPLNQPQHF

d_call: NA
j_call: TRBJ1-2
v_call: TRBV12-3/TRBV12-4
clone_size: NA
cdr3_nt: TGTGCCAGCATCAGGATGGGGGGCAACTATGGCTACACCTTC
cdr3_aa: CASIRMGGNYGYTF

d_call: NA
j_call: TRBJ2-5
v_call: TRBV20-1
clone_size: NA
cdr3_nt: TGCAGTGCTTCTCACTCCCTCAGGGTGAAGGGAGAGACCCGGTACTTC
cdr3_aa: CSASHSLRVKGETRYF

d_call: NA
j_call: TRBJ1-1
v_call: TRBV7-2
clone_size: many
cdr3_nt: TGTGCCAGCAGCCCGCAAAACAGTTACAGGAGCACTGAAGCTTTCTTT
cdr3_aa: CASSPQNSYRSTEAFF

d_call: NA
j_call: TRBJ2-1
v_call: TRBV6-5
clone_size: many
cdr3_nt: TGTGCCAGCGCCCGGGGTCTTCACAATGAGCAGTTCTTC
cdr3_aa: CASARGLHNEQFF

d_call: NA
j_call: TRBJ1-1
v_call: TRBV30
clone_size: NA
cdr3_nt: TGTGCCTGGAGTGGAGACACTGAAGCTTTCTTT
cdr3_aa: CAWSGDTEAFF

d_call: TRBD1
j_call: TRBJ2-5
v_call: TRBV5-1
clone_size: few
cdr3_nt: TGCGCCAGCAGCGTGACAGGGAATGGAGAGACCCAGTACTTC
cdr3_aa: CASSVTGNGETQYF

d_call: TRBD1
j_call: TRBJ2-7
v_call: TRBV25-1
clone_size: many
cdr3_nt: TGTGCCAGCAGCCCGGACAGGGGGCTCTCTTACGAGCAGTACTTC
cdr3_aa: CASSPDRGLSYEQYF

d_call: TRBD2
j_call: TRBJ2-3
v_call: TRBV5-4
clone_size: many
cdr3_nt: TGTGCCAGCAGCTTGGTGGGGACTAAACGCACAGATACGCAGTATTTT
cdr3_aa: CASSLVGTKRTDTQYF

d_call: NA
j_call: TRBJ1-2
v_call: TRBV19
clone_size: NA
cdr3_nt: TGTGCCAGTAGTATACGCCCGGGTCGGCAGCTTACTAACTATGGCTACACCTTC
cdr3_aa: CASSIRPGRQLTNYGYTF

d_call: TRBD1
j_call: TRBJ2-3
v_call: TRBV7-2
clone_size: many
cdr3_nt: TGTGCCAGCAGCTTAGGATCGGGCCAGGGGGCAGATACGCAGTATTTT
cdr3_aa: CASSLGSGQGADTQYF

d_call: NA
j_call: TRBJ1-2
v_call: TRBV12-3/TRBV12-4
clone_size: NA
cdr3_nt: TGTGCCAGCAGTTTAATGGAGGATGGCTACACCTTC
cdr3_aa: CASSLMEDGYTF

d_call: NA
j_call: TRBJ1-1
v_call: TRBV4-3
clone_size: few
cdr3_nt: TGCGCCAGCAGCCAAACCAGATCGAACACTGAAGCTTTCTTT
cdr3_aa: CASSQTRSNTEAFF

d_call: NA
j_call: TRBJ1-2
v_call: TRBV20-1
clone_size: many
cdr3_nt: TGCAGTGCTAGAGATCGTAGCACAGGGCGAGGCTACACCTTC
cdr3_aa: CSARDRSTGRGYTF

d_call: TRBD1
j_call: TRBJ1-5
v_call: TRBV19
clone_size: NA
cdr3_nt: TGTGCCAGTAGTTGGGGGACAGTCTATAGCAATCAGCCCCAGCATTTT
cdr3_aa: CASSWGTVYSNQPQHF

d_call: NA
j_call: TRBJ2-7
v_call: TRBV6-1
clone_size: NA
cdr3_nt: TGTGCCAGCTCGATCAGGACTGTCGTCGACAATGAGCAGTACTTC
cdr3_aa: CASSIRTVVDNEQYF

d_call: NA
j_call: TRBJ1-6
v_call: TRBV4-3
clone_size: many
cdr3_nt: TGCGCCAGCAGCCAAGATACAGGGAGCTCACCCCTCCACTTT
cdr3_aa: CASSQDTGSSPLHF

d_call: NA
j_call: TRBJ1-5
v_call: TRBV14
clone_size: many
cdr3_nt: TGTGCCAGCAGCCAAGGAACGAATCAGCCCCAGCATTTT
cdr3_aa: CASSQGTNQPQHF

d_call: TRBD2
j_call: TRBJ2-1
v_call: TRBV6-1
clone_size: NA
cdr3_nt: TGTGCCAGCAGTGTGAATAGCGGGGGGCTTCGAGAGACCCAGTTCTTC
cdr3_aa: CASSVNSGGLRETQFF

d_call: NA
j_call: TRBJ2-3
v_call: TRBV28
clone_size: many
cdr3_nt: TGTGCCAGCAGTTATCACCCTAGCACAGATACGCAGTATTTT
cdr3_aa: CASSYHPSTDTQYF

d_call: NA
j_call: TRBJ2-4
v_call: TRBV2
clone_size: many
cdr3_nt: TGTGCCAGCAGTGAAGACCCGGGGAAAGGGAAAAACATTCAGTACTTC
cdr3_aa: CASSEDPGKGKNIQYF

d_call: NA
j_call: TRBJ2-5
v_call: TRBV20-1
clone_size: NA
cdr3_nt: TGCAGTGCTAGTTTGTCGGGGGCCTTCCAAGAGACCCAGTACTTC
cdr3_aa: CSASLSGAFQETQYF

d_call: NA
j_call: TRBJ2-7
v_call: TRBV20-1
clone_size: many
cdr3_nt: TGCAGTGCGCCTCGGCTAGATTCCTACGAGCAGTACTTC
cdr3_aa: CSAPRLDSYEQYF